What follows are 7 T cell receptor beta chains derived from one specimen sequenced in a study of CXCR3-negative and CXCR3-positive naive CD8 T cells. The study's findings and limits: Naive cells with CXCR3 showed TRB CDR3s that were more hydrophobic than those in CXCR3-negative naive cells.

These receptors have no identified antigens. UMI-labeled TRB cDNA libraries were prepared by 5' RACE. After re-calling the 5' RACE reads, TCRdb lists one entry per CDR3 protein, DNA absent. The sample totals about 92,000 distinct CDR3 sequences; its top ten clones hold roughly 0.8%. Sequenced sample: naive CXCR3+ CD8+ T cells from blood. Subset denoted: CD45RO-CCR7+CD27+CD95- naive CD8+ T cells expressing CXCR3 (TNR3+). The origin of the receptors is a human donor in good health. Some clones in this sample may be carry-over from other donors' samples.

CDR3 sequence reads: CASSLAAAGQYEQYF. The rearrangement joins TRBV5-1 to TRBJ2-7; TCRdb gives TRBD2 as the D gene, but with no DNA this cannot be confirmed. CDR3 length: 15 amino acids. The germline CDR1 and CDR2 sequences are SGHRS and YFSETQ.

V is TRBV27 and J is TRBJ1-2. The CDR3 spans 15 residues. Germline V gene lookup returns CDR1 MNHEY and CDR2 SMNVEV (reference sequence). This CDR3 is CASSLSPAGNYGYTF.

The chain is built from TRBV20-1 and TRBJ1-1; the TCRdb call, TRBD1, lacks DNA for checking. The CDR3 is made up of 13 amino acids. From germline, CDR1 is DFQATT and CDR2 SNEGSKA (reference sequence). CDR3 residues: CSASGDRETEAFF.

The rearrangement links TRBV7-8 to TRBJ1-2; TCRdb picks TRBD1, but there is no DNA to check that call. Germline V gene lookup returns CDR1 SGHVS and CDR2 FQNEAQ. The CDR3 sequence is 12 residues long. The CDR3 reads CASSFTGNGYTF. Full variable domain (outside the CDR3, taken from reference TRBV7-8 and TRBJ1-2): GAGVSQSPRYKVAKRGQDVALRCDPISGHVSLFWYQQALGQGPEFLTYFQNEAQLDKSGLPSDRFFAERPEGSVSTLKIQRTQQEDSAVYLCASSFTGNGYTFGSGTRLTVV.

The chain has TRBV27 and TRBJ2-7. Germline-derived CDR1 and CDR2 are MNHEY and SMNVEV (reference sequence). CDR3 length: 14 residues. The CDR3 reads CASSQYGDLYEQYF.

The chain has TRBV15 and TRBJ1-2; there is no DNA to check the TCRdb D call of TRBD1. Germline V gene lookup returns CDR1 LNHNV and CDR2 YYDKDF (reference sequence). The CDR3 length is 13 residues. CDR3 loop: CATSPRTGDGYTF.

The V gene is TRBV11-1, the J gene TRBJ2-7. This CDR3 spans 14 amino acids. Germline assignment: CDR1 SGHAT and CDR2 FQDESV (reference sequence). The CDR3 region is CASSLAGNRYEQYF.